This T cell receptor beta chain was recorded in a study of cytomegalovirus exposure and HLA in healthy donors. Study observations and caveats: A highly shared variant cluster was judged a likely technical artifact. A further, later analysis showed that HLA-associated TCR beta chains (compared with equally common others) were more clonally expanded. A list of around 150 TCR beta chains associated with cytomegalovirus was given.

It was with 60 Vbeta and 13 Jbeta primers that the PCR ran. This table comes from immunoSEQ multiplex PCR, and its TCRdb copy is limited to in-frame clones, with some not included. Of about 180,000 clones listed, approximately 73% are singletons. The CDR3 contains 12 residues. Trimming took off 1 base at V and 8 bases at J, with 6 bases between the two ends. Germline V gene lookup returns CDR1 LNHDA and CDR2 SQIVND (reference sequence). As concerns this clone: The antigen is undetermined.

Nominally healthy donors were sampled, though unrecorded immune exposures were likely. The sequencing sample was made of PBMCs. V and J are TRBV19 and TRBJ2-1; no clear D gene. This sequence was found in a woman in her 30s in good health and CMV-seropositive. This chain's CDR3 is CASSIVVHEQFF. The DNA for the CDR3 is TGTGCCAGTAGTATAGTAGTCCATGAGCAGTTCTTC.